These 18 T cell receptor beta chains originate from one sample sequenced in a study of OX40 agonist ivuxolimab in advanced cancers. Produced via immunoSEQ multiplex PCR; TCRdb's table is partial and in-frame only. The sample records under 35,000 clones, 84% being singletons. The sequencing used CD4+ or CD8+ T cells sorted from blood, collected in a trial of the OX40 agonist ivuxolimab. Receptor source: an adult with an advanced solid tumor such as melanoma, head and neck, liver or kidney cancer.

There are a few counts of this clone. V gene TRBV7-8 combines with J gene TRBJ2-5; 7 nucleotides align to TRBD2. V was clipped by 5 bases and J by 4 bases; unmatched bases: 16. Germline V gene sequence: CDR1 SGHVS, CDR2 FQNEAQ. This CDR3 contains 17 residues. The CDR3 bases are TGTGCCAGCAGCCCCCCCGGGGGGAGAGTAGCGGGAGAGACCCAGTACTTC. Translating gives CASSPPGGRVAGETQYF.

The chain recombines TRBV6-4 with TRBJ2-1, with 11 bases aligning to TRBD2. In germline, CDR1 is MRHNA, CDR2 SNTAGT. The CDR3 covers 16 residues. With 2 bases clipped from V and 2 bases from J, the junction kept 2 bases outside the gene matches. In DNA, the CDR3 is TGTGCCAGCAGTGACGGTAGCGGGGGGGCCTACAATGAGCAGTTCTTC. Protein: CASSDGSGGAYNEQFF.

This rearrangement joins TRBV6-1 to TRBJ1-5; D uncertain. The CDR3 is 15 residues long. Germline CDR1 reads MNHNS; CDR2 reads SASEGT. V lost 4 bases and J lost 0, with 10 bases in between. The CDR3 nucleotides read TGTGCCAGCAGTGCAGCCGACGGTAGCAATCAGCCCCAGCATTTT. Its translation is CASSAADGSNQPQHF.

The chain uses TRBV7-8 and TRBJ2-3; D possibly matches TRBD1 or TRBD2 (5 bases each). V was clipped by 0 bases and J by 4 bases, with 8 bases between them. CDR1 and CDR2 from the germline V gene are SGHVS and FQNEAQ. The CDR3 spans 14 residues. CDR3 residues: CASSLAGEPDTQYF. The DNA of the CDR3 is TGTGCCAGCAGCTTAGCGGGGGAACCAGATACGCAGTATTTT.

The J gene is TRBJ2-7, the V gene TRBV5-4; maybe TRBD1 (5 bases). Germline CDR1 and CDR2: SGHNT and YYREEE (reference sequence). Trimming cost V 4 bases and J 3 bases, with 11 bases left between them. The CDR3 is 13 amino acids. CDR3 in amino acids: CASSPGYGYEQYF. The CDR3 nucleotides read TGTGCCAGCAGCCCAGGGTATGGCTACGAGCAGTACTTC.

This CDR3 reads CASSQVGGITEAFF. The CDR3 DNA reads TGTGCCAGCAGCCAAGTTGGAGGGATCACTGAAGCTTTCTTT. The rearrangement links TRBV14 to TRBJ1-1; D uncertain. Trimming took 1 base from V and 4 from J, leaving 10 bases between them. The CDR3 has 14 amino acids. Germline V gene sequence: CDR1 SGHDN, CDR2 FVKESK.

The chain has TRBV6-5 and TRBJ2-7; D may be TRBD1 (6 bases). The germline V gene has CDR1 MNHEY and CDR2 SVGAGI. V was cut by 2 bases and J by 2 bases, with 7 bases left in between. CDR3 length: 13 residues. The CDR3 region is CASSYGGTYEQYF. The CDR3 DNA reads TGTGCCAGCAGTTACGGGGGCACCTACGAGCAGTACTTC.

The chain links TRBV27 to TRBJ2-1; tentative D call: TRBD2 (5 bases). CDR3 size: 14 residues. The V and J ends lost 5 bases and 3 bases respectively, with 11 bases between them. Germline V CDR1 and CDR2: MNHEY, SMNVEV (reference sequence). CDR3 loop: CASSQKRDYNEQFF. The CDR3 region has the DNA TGTGCCAGCAGTCAAAAGAGGGACTACAATGAGCAGTTCTTC.

This clone was seen a single time. The V call is TRBV5-4, the J call TRBJ2-7; the D gene is possibly TRBD2 (5 bases). The germline V gene encodes CDR1 SGHNT and CDR2 YYREEE (reference sequence). The CDR3 spans 14 residues. Trimming pared 1 base from V and 2 bases from J, leaving 10 bases between. CDR3: CASSLTRNTYEQYF. The CDR3 DNA follows: TGTGCCAGCAGCTTGACTAGAAATACCTACGAGCAGTACTTC.

This sequence joins TRBV11-2 and TRBJ2-7; D is possibly TRBD2 (7 bases). The CDR3 loop spans 15 amino acids. V was cut by 5 bases and J by 2 bases, with 16 bases left in between. Germline V lookup: CDR1 SGHAT, CDR2 FQNNGV. CDR3 residues: CASSPEWEGAYEQYF. CDR3 in DNA: TGTGCCAGCAGCCCAGAGTGGGAGGGGGCCTACGAGCAGTACTTC.

The genes are TRBV11-2 and TRBJ1-3; D ambiguous. This CDR3 has 15 amino acids. Trimming shortened V by 0 bases and J by 4 bases, and 10 bases separated the two germline ends. Germline values: CDR1 SGHAT, CDR2 FQNNGV. The CDR3 DNA is TGTGCCAGCAGCTTAGATCGGGGAAGGGGAAACACCATATATTTT. Its translation is CASSLDRGRGNTIYF.

The chain links TRBV9 to TRBJ2-1; TRBD2 matches 13 bases. From germline, CDR1 is SGDLS and CDR2 YYNGEE. V lost 3 bases and J lost 10; bases outside the gene matches: 1. The CDR3 extends over 13 amino acids. This CDR3 reads CASSAGLAGEQFF. The CDR3, as DNA: TGTGCCAGCAGCGCGGGACTAGCGGGAGAGCAGTTCTTC. The whole variable domain, filled in from reference TRBV9 and TRBJ2-1, reads DSGVTQTPKHLITATGQRVTLRCSPRSGDLSVYWYQQSLDQGLQFLIQYYNGEERAKGNILERFSAQQFPDLHSELNLSSLELGDSALYFCASSAGLAGEQFFGPGTRLTVL.

V usage is TRBV4-3 and J usage is TRBJ1-5, with D possibly matching TRBD1 (5 bases). V was clipped by 3 bases and J by 0 bases, with 21 bases between them. The CDR3 totals 19 residues. Germline assignment: CDR1 LGHNA and CDR2 YSLEER. DNA of the CDR3: TGCGCCAGCAGCCAGCCTCGGACATCCCATCGAAATAGCAATCAGCCCCAGCATTTT. Its protein is CASSQPRTSHRNSNQPQHF.

The DNA for the CDR3 is TGTGCCAGCAGCAGGACAAGCAATTCCAATCAGCCCCAGCATTTT. This sequence encodes CASSRTSNSNQPQHF. The V call is TRBV9, the J call TRBJ1-5; D may be TRBD1 (5 bases). CDR1 is SGDLS, CDR2 YYNGEE, per germline. The CDR3 length is 15 residues. Trimming removed 4 bases at V and 3 bases at J, with 14 bases between.

J is TRBJ1-2 and V is TRBV6-5; TRBD1 matches at 8 bases. This CDR3 is built from 14 residues. Germline values: CDR1 MNHEY, CDR2 SVGAGI. V was pared by 6 bases and J by 7 bases, with 10 bases of the junction left unmatched. The CDR3 bases are TGTGCCAGCAGATCCGGGACAGGAGTAGGTGGCTACACCTTC. Protein sequence: CASRSGTGVGGYTF.

The chain joins TRBV10-2 to TRBJ1-1, with TRBD1 as a possible D gene (6 bases). The germline V gene encodes CDR1 WSHSY and CDR2 SAAADI. This CDR3 has 13 residues. The germline V and J ends were trimmed by 6 bases and 3 bases, with 11 bases remaining between them. CDR3 protein: CASSLGGDTEAFF. CDR3 sequence (DNA): TGCGCCAGCAGCTTAGGGGGGGACACTGAAGCTTTCTTT.

The chain combines TRBV9 with TRBJ2-1, with a tentative D call TRBD2 (5 bases). The ends were cut back, 0 bases at V and 2 bases at J, with 9 bases in the middle. Per the germline V gene, CDR1 is SGDLS and CDR2 is YYNGEE. This CDR3 comprises 15 residues. The CDR3 coding sequence is TGTGCCAGCAGCGTAGGAGGGAACCCCTACAATGAGCAGTTCTTC. It is translated as CASSVGGNPYNEQFF.

This clone appeared a single time. The chain has TRBV15 and TRBJ2-1; D gene uncertain. Germline V CDR1 and CDR2: LNHNV, YYDKDF (reference sequence). V was shortened by 0 bases and J by 0 bases, with 12 bases between the two germline ends. CDR3 length: 17 amino acids. The CDR3 nucleotides are TGTGCCACCAGCAGAGATATTACTCGCAGCTCCTACAATGAGCAGTTCTTC. Protein sequence: CATSRDITRSSYNEQFF.